One sample yielded the 11 T cell receptor beta chains listed below, sequenced in a study of shared clonotypes between healthy human individuals (dated by TCRdb to 2018 to 2020). Libraries were constructed by the immunoSEQ multiplex PCR assay. TCRdb provides this immuneACCESS table in a form limited to in-frame rearrangements. Some clones are lacking; in checked studies, under half of them reflect an unresolved V gene, and why the rest are absent is not known. The sample table records approximately 740,000 clones; approximately 79% of these occur just once. The top ten clonotypes cover roughly 1.7% of the sample. The sequencing input was memory CD4+ T cells sorted from blood. The cell subset or site label, as the study defines it: CD45RA-negative fraction. These receptors all stem from a woman in her 30s in good health.

A note on this clone: The same CDR3 can be traced to other DNA sequences in this sample. CDR3 loop: CASSPGTDGNTIYF. The CDR3 region has the DNA TGCGCCAGCAGTCCCGGGACCGACGGAAACACCATATATTTT. V gene TRBV5-1 combines with J gene TRBJ1-3, with D possibly matching TRBD1 (5 bases). Germline CDR1 reads SGHRS; CDR2 reads YFSETQ. CDR3 size: 14 residues. V was clipped by 5 bases and J by 4 bases, with 13 bases between them.

Concerning this clone itself: Other DNA sequences within the sample encode an identical CDR3. The rearrangement joins TRBV27 to TRBJ2-1, with a tentative D call TRBD2 (6 bases). This CDR3 is built from 11 residues. The germline gives CDR1 MNHEY, CDR2 SMNVEV (reference sequence). Between the trimmed V and J ends, which lost 4 bases and 9 bases, there was a span of 7 bases. The CDR3 spells CASSYSGEQFF. CDR3 DNA sequence: TGTGCCAGCAGTTATAGCGGTGAGCAGTTCTTC.

The chain is built from TRBV19 and TRBJ1-2, with a possible D match to TRBD1 (6 bases). The germline V and J ends were trimmed by 8 bases and 2 bases, with 18 bases remaining between them. This CDR3 has 15 amino acids. CDR1 is LNHDA and CDR2 is SQIVND in the germline V gene (reference sequence). Here the CDR3 reads CASQDSSTVNYGYTF. The CDR3 DNA reads TGTGCCAGTCAGGACAGCTCTACCGTCAACTATGGCTACACCTTC.

The chain links TRBV11-2 to TRBJ2-1; D gene ambiguous. Per the germline V gene, CDR1 is SGHAT and CDR2 is FQNNGV. CDR3 size: 14 residues. The V and J ends lost 6 bases and 0 bases respectively, with 9 bases between them. The CDR3 DNA is TGTGCCAGCAGAGCCACCAGCTCCTACAATGAGCAGTTCTTC. It specifies CASRATSSYNEQFF.

The chain uses TRBV5-1 and TRBJ1-1; D is ambiguous. The CDR3 is 12 amino acids. Trimming pared 3 bases from V and 3 bases from J, leaving 6 bases between. CDR1 is SGHRS and CDR2 is YFSETQ in the germline V gene. In DNA form, the CDR3 reads TGCGCCAGCAGCTCGCAGGACACTGAAGCTTTCTTT. Translated: CASSSQDTEAFF.

This clone was counted many times. This rearrangement joins TRBV25-1 to TRBJ2-3; the match to TRBD2 covers 8 bases. The CDR3 loop spans 13 amino acids. Trimming at V came to 3 bases and at J to 4 bases, leaving 0 bases not matched to a gene. Germline V gene lookup returns CDR1 MGHDK and CDR2 SYGVNS. The CDR3 bases are TGTGCCAGCAGTGACGGGAGGGCAGATACGCAGTATTTT. This translates into CASSDGRADTQYF.

This chain joins TRBV14 and TRBJ2-1, with 12 bases matching TRBD2. The germline V gene encodes CDR1 SGHDN and CDR2 FVKESK. This CDR3 is built from 15 residues. Trimming took 4 bases from V and 6 from J; bases not matched to a gene: 4. This chain's CDR3 is CASSLLAGGGNEQFF. In DNA form, the CDR3 reads TGTGCCAGCAGCCTTCTAGCGGGAGGGGGCAATGAGCAGTTCTTC.

The chain uses TRBV2 and TRBJ1-1; 9 bases align to TRBD1. Germline V gene lookup returns CDR1 SNHLY and CDR2 FYNNEI. V shed 5 bases and J 0 bases; nucleotides not matched to a gene: 7. The CDR3 is 16 residues long. The CDR3 DNA reads as TGTGCCAGCAGTTCGCAACGGACAGGGGTGAACACTGAAGCTTTCTTT. The encoded protein is CASSSQRTGVNTEAFF.

This chain joins TRBV15 and TRBJ2-7, with TRBD2 as a possible D gene (6 bases). The germline gives CDR1 LNHNV, CDR2 YYDKDF (reference sequence). The CDR3 contains 16 residues. Trimming pared 0 bases from V and 2 bases from J, leaving 14 bases between. The CDR3 reads CATSRDFGGVTYEQYF. CDR3 coding DNA: TGTGCCACCAGCAGAGATTTTGGCGGGGTGACCTACGAGCAGTACTTC.

This sequence joins TRBV28 and TRBJ2-7; 12 bases line up with TRBD2. Trimming cost V 2 bases and J 4 bases; bases outside gene matches: 3. From germline, CDR1 is MDHEN and CDR2 SYDVKM. The CDR3 is 15 residues long. CDR3 bases: TGTGCCAGCAGTTTACTAGCGGGAGGGCAGTACGAGCAGTACTTC. Translation gives CASSLLAGGQYEQYF.

V usage is TRBV28 and J usage is TRBJ2-7; D is perhaps TRBD2 (6 bases). The germline V and J ends were trimmed by 8 bases and 0 bases, with 11 bases remaining between them. Germline-derived CDR1 and CDR2 are MDHEN and SYDVKM. The CDR3 has 13 residues. CDR3 sequence (DNA): TGTGCCAGCCGCGGGACCAACTCCTACGAGCAGTACTTC. It encodes CASRGTNSYEQYF. The full variable domain, rest sourced from reference TRBV28 and TRBJ2-7, is DVKVTQSSRYLVKRTGEKVFLECVQDMDHENMFWYRQDPGLGLRLIYFSYDVKMKEKGDIPEGYSVSREKKERFSLILESASTNQTSMYLCASRGTNSYEQYFGPGTRLTVT.